This entry describes one T cell receptor (beta chain). The target antigen is unknown. The V end lost 4 bases, the J end lost 8 bases, and 11 bases lay between the germline ends. Germline values: CDR1 DFQATT, CDR2 SNEGSKA (reference sequence). The CDR3 has 11 residues. Following RNA extraction, reverse transcription yielded cDNA that acted as the sequencing template. The data were produced by immunoSEQ multiplex PCR, yet TCRdb's version contains in-frame clones alone and is incomplete. The data contain fewer than 250,000 clones, just under 65% of them singletons. These data belong to a study of CD8+ T cells in alopecia areata. Study-wide context: Percent affected scalp area, the SALT score, rated treated patients' severity. Study observations and caveats: When scalp samples are sequenced, resident alphabeta T cells of normal skin are also captured.

Treatment described: oral pan-JAK inhibitor, 5-10 mg twice daily. The starting material was CD4+ T cells sorted from blood, obtained between weeks 49 and 50, from a patient treated with tofacitinib. The gene calls are TRBV20-1 and TRBJ1-1; D may be TRBD1 (5 bases). The receptor comes from a human donor with alopecia areata. CDR3 residues: CSAKDRKEAFF. The CDR3 DNA follows: TGCAGTGCTAAAGACAGAAAGGAAGCTTTCTTT.